Below, one T cell receptor beta chain is given with its context. The sample holds a few counts of this clone. Which antigen it targets is not known. The sample holds no much larger clone one base away, and base qualities are not on file. The data are from a study of T cells in localized non-small cell lung cancer (TCRdb year 2020). At the level of the whole study: Comparing tumors with uninvolved tumor-adjacent lungs, the study looked at the T cell repertoires of approximately 240 patients with early-stage NSCLC. A mean age of approximately 66 years was recorded for the NSCLC patients, of whom roughly 130 were male and about 100 were female. The cohort comprised 200 to 300 treatment-naïve NSCLC patients with resected, localized lung tumors. What the study reported, not specific to this receptor: Because multi-region tumor sequencing was not performed, intratumor heterogeneity could not be ruled out. A median of roughly 60 of the top 100 tumor clones turned up in the paired uninvolved adjacent lung, and roughly 30 of those clones also ranked among the top 100 of that same adjacent lung. Since the design was exploratory, TCR variables were selected using unadjusted p-values with no false-discovery rate correction. The highest T cell clonality was observed in uninvolved tumor-adjacent lung, where clonality exceeded that of tumor, suggesting that antigenic responses were more focused in uninvolved tumor-adjacent lung. Higher blood T cell density associated with longer overall survival, while higher adjacent-lung clonality associated with shorter survival.

TCR beta CDR3 regions were sequenced from DNA using the immunoSEQ Assay. The authors processed their data as follows. T cell density was computed as TCR beta template counts normalized to usable DNA estimated by amplifying housekeeping genes. The preseqR package was used to estimate richness by extrapolating to 400,000 templates for PBMC samples and to 120,000 templates for tissue samples. Clonality was defined as one minus Pielou's evenness. Tissue-enriched TCRs were identified by differential abundance testing using productive amino-acid clonotypes, minimum total count 5 and alpha 0.1. The Jaccard Index and the Morisita Overlap Index were used to quantify repertoire overlap between compartments. GLIPH clustered TCR beta CDR3s with public tetramer-defined viral CDR3s; viral motifs required at least three viral sequences plus V-gene enrichment. In TCRdb, the immuneACCESS table is reduced to in-frame sequences with V and J assigned. These tables do not hold every clone; where another copy was compared, an unresolved V gene accounts for under half, and the others remain unexplained. For V, J and clone size, that table is used; D and trimming come from the DNA. The sample yields 2,500 to 3,000 clones; 20% to 25% were counted once. The ten most abundant clones make up approximately 15% of the sample.

At diagnosis, tumor, uninvolved tumor-adjacent lung and peripheral blood were collected and then preserved as a mix of FFPE and fresh-frozen material. Including cysteine and phenylalanine, the CDR3 has 16 amino acids. Only the CDR3 DNA is retained, 48 bases long and in frame from the first base. V sheds 0 bases and J sheds 0 bases, leaving 12 bases between their ends. Via the germline V gene, CDR1 is SGDLS and CDR2 YYNGEE. Sequencing was performed on lung tumor tissue, taken before any cancer treatment. The chain was built from TRBV9 and TRBJ1-2; tentative D gene TRBD1, with 6 bases matching. The sequence was collected from a woman aged 35-75 years with stage I lung adenocarcinoma. The nucleotides are TGTGCCAGCAGCGTAGGGGCGGGGGGCGCTAACTATGGCTACACCTTC. This translates into CASSVGAGGANYGYTF.